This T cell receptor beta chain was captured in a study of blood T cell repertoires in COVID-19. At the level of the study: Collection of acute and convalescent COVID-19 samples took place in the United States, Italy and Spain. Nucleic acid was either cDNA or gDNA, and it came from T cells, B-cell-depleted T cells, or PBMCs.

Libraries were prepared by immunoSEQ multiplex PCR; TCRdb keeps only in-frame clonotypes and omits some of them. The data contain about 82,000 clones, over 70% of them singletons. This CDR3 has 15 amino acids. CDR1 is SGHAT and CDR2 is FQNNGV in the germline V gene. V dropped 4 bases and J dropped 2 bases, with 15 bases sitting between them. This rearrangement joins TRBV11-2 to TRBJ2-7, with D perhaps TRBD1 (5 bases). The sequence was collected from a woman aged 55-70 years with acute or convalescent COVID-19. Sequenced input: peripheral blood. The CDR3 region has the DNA TGTGCCAGCAGCTCGGTCGCACAAGGGGCCTACGAGCAGTACTTC. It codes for CASSSVAQGAYEQYF.